This TCR beta chain was retrieved from a study of T cells after yellow fever vaccination. Study-wide results and caveats: The secondary response showed a weaker magnitude and a faster peak, day 5 versus 15. Reappearance after the booster was observed for most primary-vaccination clones (96% CD4, over 70% CD8). Abundant clonotypes (contaminants from the bulk population) could be present in FACS-sorted repertoires.

Trimming removed 1 base from V and 6 bases from J; junction bases left unmatched: 13. The CDR3 is 17 amino acids. Germline loops: CDR1 SGHTA, CDR2 FQGNSA. The table lists this clonotype with many counts. As yet, its antigen is unknown. It was through 5'RACE template switching that TCR cDNA was made, with a universal primer site and UMIs added. TCRdb reanalysed the 5' RACE reads using MiXCR and keeps one entry per CDR3 protein. The sample holds 450,000 to 600,000 distinct CDR3 sequences, approximately 15% seen once. The receptor was derived from a man aged 30 to 39 who received the YFV17D yellow fever vaccine. The sequenced sample was PBMCs, obtained on the day of the yellow fever booster vaccination. The V call is TRBV7-2, the J call TRBJ2-7; 9 nucleotides agree with TRBD2. The CDR3 region has the DNA TGTGCCAGCAGCTTAGGGGGTGCTAGCGGGGCTGTCGCCGAGCAGTACTTC. It yields the protein CASSLGGASGAVAEQYF. The variable domain in full, completed from reference TRBV7-2 and TRBJ2-7, reads GAGVSQSPSNKVTEKGKDVELRCDPISGHTALYWYRQSLGQGLEFLIYFQGNSAPDKSGLPSDRFSAERTGGSVSTLTIQRTQQEDSAVYLCASSLGGASGAVAEQYFGPGTRLTVT.